This T cell receptor (beta chain) was profiled in a study of blood T cell repertoires in COVID-19 (dated by TCRdb to the early 2020s). Regarding the study in general: Samples from collaborators originated in the United States, Italy and Spain and spanned both the acute and convalescent phases of COVID-19. The material from the prospective study consisted of cDNA or gDNA derived from T cells, B-cell-depleted T cells, or PBMCs. The repertoires were released in a freely available public database intended as a resource for research on the immune response to SARS-CoV-2. Where available, HLA class I and class II types were obtained from metadata supplied by the sample provider rather than from assay-based typing. Samples were obtained from the ongoing ImmuneRACE study (first 160 participants) and from some 1,300 subjects provided by 6 global collaborators. A de-identified subject ID, COVID-19 status, age in years and sex were almost always included in the sample metadata. Subjects who had been exposed to COVID-19, were actively infected with it, or had recovered from it provided the deeply sampled blood TCRbeta repertoires that made up the dataset. The paper's findings and limits, for the study overall: The amount of clinical and demographic metadata varied by source and participant and was provided uncurated.

In the prospective study, participants were about 18 to 100 years old, resided in fewer than 25 geographic areas of the United States, and were enrolled through a virtual design. In the prospective study, participants were assigned to cohorts based on the clinical history participants reported in a screening survey and a study questionnaire. Recovered participants in ImmuneRACE Cohort 3 were defined by two consecutive negative NP/OP PCR tests, clearance by a healthcare professional, or resolution of symptoms. Each participant in the prospective study had whole blood, serum and a nasopharyngeal or oropharyngeal swab collected by mobile phlebotomists. Prospective study participants could optionally give additional blood draws and questionnaires over an approximately two-month period. Before DNA extraction, blood samples from the prospective study were shipped at room temperature or frozen. On this clone itself: Its specific antigen is unknown. Qualities for individual bases were not recorded, and no much larger clone is one base off. Other nucleotide sequences from this sample produce the same CDR3.

Its CDR3 holds 11 amino acids, cysteine through phenylalanine. Just CDR3 DNA is preserved here, 33 bases in frame from base 1. The junction shows trimming of 3 bases on V and 8 bases on J, plus 7 bases between the germline ends. CDR1 and CDR2 are read off the germline V gene (reference sequence) as LGHDT and YNNKEL. The immunoSEQ Assay, a bias-controlled multiplex PCR, was used to amplify TCRbeta CDR3 regions from genomic DNA. The published analysis was carried out like this. The number of nucleated cells in each sample was estimated from the amplification of reference gene primers within the assay. To quantify the absolute abundance of each unique TCRbeta CDR3 rearrangement, sequence reads were collapsed and filtered. For each sample, productive Simpson clonality was calculated as the square root of Simpson's diversity index over productive rearrangements. Not all clones reach the TCRdb copy of this immuneACCESS table, which keeps in-frame sequences only. Checked studies attribute under half of the gap to unresolved V genes and leave the rest unexplained. V and J calls and clone size come straight from that table; D and trimming were deduced from the DNA. The sample contains about 480,000 clones, approximately 91% of them found a single time. The ten largest account for 7% to 10% of the sample.

The sequence was obtained from a woman aged 60-70 years who had recovered from COVID-19. The V gene is TRBV3-1 (or the pseudogene TRBV3-2) and the J gene is TRBJ1-1; the D gene identity is not certain. Sequenced sample: PBMCs or T cells enriched from blood (not recorded which). The CDR3 is CASSQGGEAFF. The DNA sequence is TGTGCCAGCAGCCAGGGAGGGGAAGCTTTCTTT.